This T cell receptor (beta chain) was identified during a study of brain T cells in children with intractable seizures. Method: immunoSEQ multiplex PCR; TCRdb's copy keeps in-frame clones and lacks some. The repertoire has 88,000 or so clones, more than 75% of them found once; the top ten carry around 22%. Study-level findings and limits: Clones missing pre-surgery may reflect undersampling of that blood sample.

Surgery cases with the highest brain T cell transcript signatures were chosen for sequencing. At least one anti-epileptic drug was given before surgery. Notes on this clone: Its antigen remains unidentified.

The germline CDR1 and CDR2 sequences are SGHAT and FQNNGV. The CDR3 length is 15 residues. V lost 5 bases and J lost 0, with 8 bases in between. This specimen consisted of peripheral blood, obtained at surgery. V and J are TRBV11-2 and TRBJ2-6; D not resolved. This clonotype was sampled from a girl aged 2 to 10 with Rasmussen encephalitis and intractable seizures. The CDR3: CASSTSGSGANVLTF. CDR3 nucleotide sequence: TGTGCCAGCAGCACCTCGGGCTCTGGGGCCAACGTCCTGACTTTC. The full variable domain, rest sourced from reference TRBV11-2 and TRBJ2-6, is EAGVAQSPRYKIIEKRQSVAFWCNPISGHATLYWYQQILGQGPKLLIQFQNNGVVDDSQLPKDRFSAERLKGVDSTLKIQPAKLEDSAVYLCASSTSGSGANVLTFGAGSRLTVL.